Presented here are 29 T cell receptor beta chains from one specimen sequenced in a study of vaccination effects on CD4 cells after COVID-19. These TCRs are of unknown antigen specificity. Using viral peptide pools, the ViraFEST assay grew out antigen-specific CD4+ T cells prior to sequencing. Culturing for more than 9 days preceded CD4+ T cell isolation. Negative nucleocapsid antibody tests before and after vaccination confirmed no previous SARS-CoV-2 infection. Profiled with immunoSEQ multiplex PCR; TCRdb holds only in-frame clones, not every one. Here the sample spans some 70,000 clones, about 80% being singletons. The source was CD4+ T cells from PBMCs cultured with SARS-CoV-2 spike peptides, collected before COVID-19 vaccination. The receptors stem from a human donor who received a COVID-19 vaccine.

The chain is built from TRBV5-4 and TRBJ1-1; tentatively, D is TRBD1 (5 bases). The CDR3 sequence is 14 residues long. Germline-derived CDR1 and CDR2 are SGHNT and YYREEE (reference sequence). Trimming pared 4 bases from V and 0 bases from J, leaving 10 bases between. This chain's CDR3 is CASSAAGMNTEAFF. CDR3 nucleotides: TGTGCCAGCAGCGCCGCAGGGATGAACACTGAAGCTTTCTTT.

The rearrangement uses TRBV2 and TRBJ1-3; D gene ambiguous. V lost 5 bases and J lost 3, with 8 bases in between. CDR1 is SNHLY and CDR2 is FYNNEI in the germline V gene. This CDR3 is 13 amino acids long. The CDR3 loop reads CASSRLYGNTIYF. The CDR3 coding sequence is TGTGCCAGCAGTCGGCTATATGGAAACACCATATATTTT.

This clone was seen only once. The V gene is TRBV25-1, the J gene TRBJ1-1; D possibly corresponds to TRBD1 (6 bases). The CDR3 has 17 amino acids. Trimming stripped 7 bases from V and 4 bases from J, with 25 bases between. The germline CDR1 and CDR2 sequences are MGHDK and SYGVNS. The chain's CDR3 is CASTTSGAVSRSTEAFF. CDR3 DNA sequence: TGTGCCAGCACAACCTCAGGGGCAGTCTCCCGATCCACTGAAGCTTTCTTT.

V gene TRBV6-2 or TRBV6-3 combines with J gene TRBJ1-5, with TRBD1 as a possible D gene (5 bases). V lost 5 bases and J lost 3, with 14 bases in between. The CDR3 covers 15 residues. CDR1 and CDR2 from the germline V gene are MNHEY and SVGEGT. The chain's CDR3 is CASSPGGAVNQPQHF. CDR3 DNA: TGTGCCAGCAGTCCCGGAGGGGCGGTCAATCAGCCCCAGCATTTT.

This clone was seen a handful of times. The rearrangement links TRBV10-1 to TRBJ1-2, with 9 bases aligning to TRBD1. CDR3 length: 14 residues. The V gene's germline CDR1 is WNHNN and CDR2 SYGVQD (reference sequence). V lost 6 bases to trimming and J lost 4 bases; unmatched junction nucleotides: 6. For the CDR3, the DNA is TGCGCCAGCAGGCGTCCGGGACAGGGCTATGGCTACACCTTC. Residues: CASRRPGQGYGYTF.

The CDR3 protein is CASSLTGVRIYGYTF. The CDR3 DNA reads TGTGCCAGCAGTTTGACAGGGGTTCGCATCTATGGCTACACCTTC. The rearrangement joins TRBV27 to TRBJ1-2, with 8 bases identical to TRBD1. From germline, CDR1 is MNHEY and CDR2 SMNVEV (reference sequence). With V trimmed by 3 bases and J by 4 bases, 7 bases remained unmatched. The CDR3 is made up of 15 amino acids.

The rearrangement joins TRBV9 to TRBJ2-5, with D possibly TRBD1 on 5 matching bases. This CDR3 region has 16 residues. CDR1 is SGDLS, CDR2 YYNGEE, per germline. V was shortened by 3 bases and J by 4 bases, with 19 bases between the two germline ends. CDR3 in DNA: TGTGCCAGCAGCGGCACGTCCGGACACTCCGGAGAGACCCAGTACTTC. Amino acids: CASSGTSGHSGETQYF.

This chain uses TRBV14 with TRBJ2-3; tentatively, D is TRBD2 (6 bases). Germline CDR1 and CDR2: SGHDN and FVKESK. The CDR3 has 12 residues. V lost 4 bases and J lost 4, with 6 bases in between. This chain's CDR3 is CASSPGADTQYF. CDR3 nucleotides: TGTGCCAGCAGCCCGGGGGCAGATACGCAGTATTTT.

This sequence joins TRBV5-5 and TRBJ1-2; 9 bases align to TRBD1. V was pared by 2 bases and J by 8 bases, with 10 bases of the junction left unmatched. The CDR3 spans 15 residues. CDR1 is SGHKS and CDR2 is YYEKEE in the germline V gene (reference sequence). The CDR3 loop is CASSFNPQGAWGYTF. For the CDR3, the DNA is TGTGCCAGCAGCTTCAATCCACAGGGGGCGTGGGGCTACACCTTC.

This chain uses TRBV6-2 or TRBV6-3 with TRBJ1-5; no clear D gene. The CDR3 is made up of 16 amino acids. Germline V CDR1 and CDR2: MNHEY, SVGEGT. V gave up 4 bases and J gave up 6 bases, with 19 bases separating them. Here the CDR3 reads CASSSNPDWFVQPQHF. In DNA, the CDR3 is TGTGCCAGCAGTTCCAACCCTGATTGGTTTGTTCAGCCCCAGCATTTT.

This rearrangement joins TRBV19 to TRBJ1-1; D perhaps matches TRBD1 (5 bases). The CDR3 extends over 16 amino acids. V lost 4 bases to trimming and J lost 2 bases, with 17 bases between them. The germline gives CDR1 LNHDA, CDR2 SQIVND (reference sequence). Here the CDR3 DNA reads TGTGCCAGTAGTAAACCTGGGGCAGCTAGTAACACTGAAGCTTTCTTT. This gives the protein CASSKPGAASNTEAFF.

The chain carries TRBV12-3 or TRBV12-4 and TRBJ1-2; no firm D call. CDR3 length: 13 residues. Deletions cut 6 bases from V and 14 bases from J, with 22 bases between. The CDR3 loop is CASSTPSRIKSTF. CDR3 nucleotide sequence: TGTGCCAGCAGCACCCCCTCCCGGATTAAGAGTACCTTC.

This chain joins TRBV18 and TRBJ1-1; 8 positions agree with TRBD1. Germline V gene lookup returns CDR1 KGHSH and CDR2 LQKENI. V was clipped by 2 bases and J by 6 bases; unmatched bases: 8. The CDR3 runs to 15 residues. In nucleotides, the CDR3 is TGTGCCAGCTCACCAAATCTGGACAGGGCCGCTGAAGCTTTCTTT. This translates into CASSPNLDRAAEAFF.

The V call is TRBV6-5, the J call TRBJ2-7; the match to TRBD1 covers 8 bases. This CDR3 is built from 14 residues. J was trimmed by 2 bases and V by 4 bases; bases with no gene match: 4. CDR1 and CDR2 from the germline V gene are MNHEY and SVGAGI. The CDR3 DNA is TGTGCCAGCAGTTCCCAACAGGGGGCCTACGAGCAGTACGTC. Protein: CASSSQQGAYEQYV.

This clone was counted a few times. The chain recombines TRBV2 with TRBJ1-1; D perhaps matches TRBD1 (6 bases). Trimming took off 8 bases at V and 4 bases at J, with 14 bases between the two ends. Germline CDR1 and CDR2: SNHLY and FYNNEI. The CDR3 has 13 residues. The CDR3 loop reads CASAKGGTTEAFF. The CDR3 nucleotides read TGTGCCAGCGCAAAAGGGGGAACCACTGAAGCTTTCTTT. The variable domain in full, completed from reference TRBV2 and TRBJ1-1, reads EPEVTQTPSHQVTQMGQEVILRCVPISNHLYFYWYRQILGQKVEFLVSFYNNEISEKSEIFDDQFSVERPDGSNFTLKIRSTKLEDSAMYFCASAKGGTTEAFFGQGTRLTVV.

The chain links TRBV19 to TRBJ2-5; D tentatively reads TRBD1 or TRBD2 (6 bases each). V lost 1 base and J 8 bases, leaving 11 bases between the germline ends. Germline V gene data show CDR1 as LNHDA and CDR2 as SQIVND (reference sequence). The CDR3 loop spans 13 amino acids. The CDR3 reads CASSIAGGGTQYF. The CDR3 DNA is TGTGCCAGTAGTATAGCCGGAGGGGGAACCCAGTACTTC.

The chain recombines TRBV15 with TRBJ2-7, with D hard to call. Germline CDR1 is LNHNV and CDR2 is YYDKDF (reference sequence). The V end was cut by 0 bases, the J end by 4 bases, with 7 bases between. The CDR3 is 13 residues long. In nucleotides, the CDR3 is TGTGCCACCAGCAGAGATAGCTGGTACGAGCAGTACGTC. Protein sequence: CATSRDSWYEQYV.

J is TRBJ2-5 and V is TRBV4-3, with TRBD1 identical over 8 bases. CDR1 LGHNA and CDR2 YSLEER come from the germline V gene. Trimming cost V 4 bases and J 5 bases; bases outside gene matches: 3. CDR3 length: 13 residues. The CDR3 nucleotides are TGCGCCAGCAGCCCGGACAGGGCGGAGACCCAGTACTTC. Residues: CASSPDRAETQYF.

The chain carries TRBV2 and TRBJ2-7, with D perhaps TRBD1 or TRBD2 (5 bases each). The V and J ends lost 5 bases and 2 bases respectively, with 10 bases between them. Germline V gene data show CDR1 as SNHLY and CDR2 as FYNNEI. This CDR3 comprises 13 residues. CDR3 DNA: TGTGCCAGCAGTAGTGGGGGTCCCTACGAGCAGTACGTC. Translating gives CASSSGGPYEQYV.

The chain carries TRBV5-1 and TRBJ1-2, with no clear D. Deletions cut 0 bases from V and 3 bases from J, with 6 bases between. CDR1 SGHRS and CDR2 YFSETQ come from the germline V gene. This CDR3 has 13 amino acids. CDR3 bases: TGCGCCAGCAGCTTGGTGCCCGACTATGGCTACACCTTC. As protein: CASSLVPDYGYTF.

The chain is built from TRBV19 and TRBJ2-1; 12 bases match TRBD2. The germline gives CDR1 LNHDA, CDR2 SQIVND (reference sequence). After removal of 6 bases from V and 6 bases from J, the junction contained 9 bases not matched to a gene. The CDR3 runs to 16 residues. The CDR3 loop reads CASSTLAGGKVNEQFF. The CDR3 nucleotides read TGTGCCAGTAGCACACTAGCGGGGGGCAAAGTCAATGAGCAGTTCTTC.

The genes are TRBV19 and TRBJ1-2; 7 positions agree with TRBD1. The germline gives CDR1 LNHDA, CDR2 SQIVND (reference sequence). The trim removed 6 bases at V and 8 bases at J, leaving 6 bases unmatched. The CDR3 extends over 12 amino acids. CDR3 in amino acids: CASSDRVWGYTF. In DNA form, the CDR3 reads TGTGCCAGTAGCGACAGGGTCTGGGGCTACACCTTC.

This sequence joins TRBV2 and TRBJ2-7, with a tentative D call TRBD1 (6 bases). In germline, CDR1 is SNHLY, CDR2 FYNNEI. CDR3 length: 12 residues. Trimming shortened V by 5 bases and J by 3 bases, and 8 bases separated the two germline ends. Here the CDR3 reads CASSRTVYEQYV. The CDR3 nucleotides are TGTGCCAGCAGTCGGACAGTCTACGAGCAGTACGTC.

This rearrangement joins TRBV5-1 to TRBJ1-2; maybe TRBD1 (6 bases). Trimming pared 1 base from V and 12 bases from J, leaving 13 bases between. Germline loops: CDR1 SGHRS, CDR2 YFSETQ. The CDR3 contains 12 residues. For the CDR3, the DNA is TGCGCCAGCAGCTTGAAGGCAGGGGAGAACACCTTC. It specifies CASSLKAGENTF.

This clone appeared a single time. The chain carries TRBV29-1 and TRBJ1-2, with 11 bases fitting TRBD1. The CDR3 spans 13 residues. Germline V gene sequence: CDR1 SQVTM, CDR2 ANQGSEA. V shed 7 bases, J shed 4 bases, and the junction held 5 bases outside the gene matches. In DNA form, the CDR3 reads TGCAGCGGGGGACAGGGGGAAGGCTATGGCTACACCTTC. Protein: CSGGQGEGYGYTF.

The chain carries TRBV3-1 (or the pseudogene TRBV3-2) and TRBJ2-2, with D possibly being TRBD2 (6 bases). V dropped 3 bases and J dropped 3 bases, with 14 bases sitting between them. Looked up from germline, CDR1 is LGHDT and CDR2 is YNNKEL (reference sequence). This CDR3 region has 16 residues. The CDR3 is CASSHLPSVDTGELFF. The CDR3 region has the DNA TGTGCCAGCAGCCACCTACCTAGCGTCGACACCGGGGAGCTGTTTTTT.

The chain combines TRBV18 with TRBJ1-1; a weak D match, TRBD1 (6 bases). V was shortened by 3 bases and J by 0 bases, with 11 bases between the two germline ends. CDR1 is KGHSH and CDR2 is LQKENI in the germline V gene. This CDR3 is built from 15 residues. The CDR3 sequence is CASSPRQDMNTEAFF. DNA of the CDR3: TGTGCCAGCTCACCTCGACAGGACATGAACACTGAAGCTTTCTTT.

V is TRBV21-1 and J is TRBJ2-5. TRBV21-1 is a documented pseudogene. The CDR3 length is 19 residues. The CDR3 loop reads CATRLCAIRAEIFQETQYF. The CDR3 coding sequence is TGTGCCACCAGGTTGTGCGCAATTCGGGCAGAGATATTCCAAGAGACCCAGTACTTC.

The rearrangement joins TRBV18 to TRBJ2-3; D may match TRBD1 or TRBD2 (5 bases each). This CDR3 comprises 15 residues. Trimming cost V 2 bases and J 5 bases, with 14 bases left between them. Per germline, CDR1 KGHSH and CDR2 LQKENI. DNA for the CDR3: TGTGCCAGCTCACCAGCGGCTCAGGGAGTAGATACGCAGTATTTT. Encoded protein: CASSPAAQGVDTQYF.